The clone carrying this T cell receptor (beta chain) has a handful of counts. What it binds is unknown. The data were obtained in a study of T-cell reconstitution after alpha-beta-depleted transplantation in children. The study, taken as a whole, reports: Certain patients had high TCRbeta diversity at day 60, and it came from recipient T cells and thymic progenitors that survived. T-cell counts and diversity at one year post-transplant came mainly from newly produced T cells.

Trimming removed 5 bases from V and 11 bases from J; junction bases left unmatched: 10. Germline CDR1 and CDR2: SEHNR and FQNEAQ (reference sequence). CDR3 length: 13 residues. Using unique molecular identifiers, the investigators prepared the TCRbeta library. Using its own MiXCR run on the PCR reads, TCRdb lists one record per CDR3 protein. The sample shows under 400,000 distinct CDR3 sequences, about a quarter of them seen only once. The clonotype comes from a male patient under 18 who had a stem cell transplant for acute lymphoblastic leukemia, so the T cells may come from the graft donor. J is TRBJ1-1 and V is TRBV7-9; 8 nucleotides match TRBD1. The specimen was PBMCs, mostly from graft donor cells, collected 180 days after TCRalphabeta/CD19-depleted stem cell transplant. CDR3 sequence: CASSLAQGARAFF. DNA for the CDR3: TGTGCCAGCAGCCTCGCCCAGGGGGCTCGGGCTTTCTTT.